The next 12 T cell receptor beta chains were all read from a single sample in a study of T cell responses to AZD1222 COVID-19 vaccine. Assay: immunoSEQ multiplex PCR; the TCRdb copy retains only in-frame clones and omits some. The sample holds some 85,000 clones, around 90% seen once. The sample consisted of peripheral blood, taken on day 0 of AZD1222 vaccination. The receptors were sampled from an adult in good health.

In its sample, this clone was seen once. The rearrangement links TRBV3-1 (or the pseudogene TRBV3-2) to TRBJ1-3; D gene uncertain. The V gene lost 4 bases and the J gene lost 0 bases, with 10 bases spanning the gap. CDR3 length equals 15 residues. Germline values: CDR1 LGHDT, CDR2 YNNKEL (reference sequence). This CDR3 is CASSLDLSSGNTIYF. In DNA, the CDR3 is TGTGCCAGCAGCCTCGACCTCAGCTCTGGAAACACCATATATTTT.

The chain employs TRBV5-4 and TRBJ2-3; TRBD2 matches 13 bases. J lost 6 bases, V lost 0 bases, and 7 bases had no gene match. Germline lookup yields CDR1 SGHNT and CDR2 YYREEE (reference sequence). The CDR3 sequence is 17 residues long. The CDR3: CASSLGTSGRVSDTQYF. In DNA form, the CDR3 reads TGTGCCAGCAGCTTGGGGACTAGCGGGAGAGTTTCCGATACGCAGTATTTT.

V gene TRBV5-4 combines with J gene TRBJ2-1; 9 positions agree with TRBD1. The CDR3 runs to 14 residues. The germline V gene encodes CDR1 SGHNT and CDR2 YYREEE (reference sequence). Trimming at V came to 9 bases and at J to 6 bases, leaving 10 bases not matched to a gene. CDR3 in DNA: TGTGCCATTCCGACGGGACAGGGCTCCAATGAGCAGTTCTTC. Translation gives CAIPTGQGSNEQFF.

The chain is built from TRBV4-1 and TRBJ1-3, with D uncertain. Trimming left V 1 base short and J 5 bases short, with 21 bases between. CDR1 and CDR2 (germline): MGHRA, YSYEKL. The CDR3 spans 18 residues. CDR3 sequence reads: CASSQVGGELSRRNTIYF. For the CDR3, the DNA is TGCGCCAGCAGCCAAGTGGGTGGGGAACTTTCCCGTAGAAACACCATATATTTT.

This clone occurred once. The chain joins TRBV5-1 to TRBJ2-1; D is undetermined. This CDR3 is built from 13 residues. Trimming took 0 bases from V and 6 from J, leaving 7 bases between them. Germline loops: CDR1 SGHRS, CDR2 YFSETQ. The CDR3: CASSLALVNEQFF. CDR3 DNA sequence: TGCGCCAGCAGCTTGGCTCTGGTCAATGAGCAGTTCTTC. The whole variable domain, remainder taken from reference TRBV5-1 and TRBJ2-1, is KAGVTQTPRYLIKTRGQQVTLSCSPISGHRSVSWYQQTPGQGLQFLFEYFSETQRNKGNFPGRFSGRQFSNSRSEMNVSTLELGDSALYLCASSLALVNEQFFGPGTRLTVL.

J is TRBJ2-7 and V is TRBV6-8; 13 bases are shared with TRBD2. The ends lost 5 bases at V and 4 bases at J; junction bases unmatched: 2. The CDR3 totals 14 residues. Germline V lookup: CDR1 MNHGY, CDR2 SAAAGT. CDR3 region: CASSPTSGRYEQYF. CDR3 nucleotides: TGTGCCAGCAGTCCGACTAGCGGGAGGTACGAGCAGTACTTC.

J is TRBJ1-3 and V is TRBV25-1, with D uncertain. V shed 5 bases and J shed 0 bases, with 11 bases lying between them. This CDR3 has 15 residues. CDR1 and CDR2 (germline): MGHDK, SYGVNS. The CDR3 is CASSPKSNSGNTIYF. Written as DNA, the CDR3 is TGTGCCAGCAGTCCCAAATCTAACTCTGGAAACACCATATATTTT.

The CDR3 DNA reads as TGTGCCTGGAATCAAGGGACGGGCGGCGAGCAGTACTTC. It is translated as CAWNQGTGGEQYF. This rearrangement joins TRBV30 to TRBJ2-7; either TRBD1 or TRBD2 may supply D (5 bases each). CDR1 GTSNPN and CDR2 SVGIG come from the germline V gene (reference sequence). CDR3 length: 13 amino acids. Trimming took off 4 bases at V and 6 bases at J, with 16 bases between the two ends.

The gene calls are TRBV5-4 and TRBJ2-7, with D possibly being TRBD1 (5 bases). Germline values: CDR1 SGHNT, CDR2 YYREEE (reference sequence). CDR3 size: 13 residues. The V end was cut by 4 bases, the J end by 1 base, with 9 bases between. Here the CDR3 reads CASSARVSYEQYF. The CDR3 nucleotides read TGTGCCAGCAGCGCCAGGGTATCCTACGAGCAGTACTTC. Using reference TRBV5-4 and TRBJ2-7 for the parts outside the CDR3, the full variable domain is ETGVTQSPTHLIKTRGQQVTLRCSSQSGHNTVSWYQQALGQGPQFIFQYYREEENGRGNFPPRFSGLQFPNYSSELNVNALELDDSALYLCASSARVSYEQYFGPGTRLTVT.

The gene calls are TRBV5-1 and TRBJ1-1, with D tentatively TRBD1 (5 bases). This CDR3 spans 16 amino acids. Trimming cost V 2 bases and J 6 bases, with 20 bases left between them. CDR1 SGHRS and CDR2 YFSETQ come from the germline V gene. The CDR3 spells CASSLNPGGNGAEAFF. The CDR3 nucleotides read TGCGCCAGCAGCTTAAACCCGGGGGGGAATGGGGCTGAAGCTTTCTTT.

This chain links TRBV6-5 with TRBJ1-5; TRBD1 agrees at 9 bases. V dropped 7 bases and J dropped 4; count of bases not matched to a gene: 8. The germline V gene has CDR1 MNHEY and CDR2 SVGAGI. The CDR3 totals 15 residues. The CDR3 sequence: CASTFLGQGNQPQHF. Written as DNA, the CDR3 is TGTGCCAGCACCTTCTTGGGACAGGGAAATCAGCCCCAGCATTTT.

The chain couples TRBV10-2 to TRBJ1-5, with D possibly TRBD1 on 5 matching bases. Looked up from germline, CDR1 is WSHSY and CDR2 is SAAADI. Deletions cut 5 bases from V and 8 bases from J, with 16 bases between. The CDR3 runs to 14 residues. DNA of the CDR3: TGCGCCAGCAGTTCCCAGGGCCCTGGGGAGCCCCAGCATTTT. It encodes CASSSQGPGEPQHF.